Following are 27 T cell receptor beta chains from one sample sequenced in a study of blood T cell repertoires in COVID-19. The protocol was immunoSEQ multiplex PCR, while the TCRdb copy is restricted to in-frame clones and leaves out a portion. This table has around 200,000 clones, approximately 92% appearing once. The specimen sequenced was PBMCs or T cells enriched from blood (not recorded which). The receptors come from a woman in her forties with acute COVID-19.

The CDR3 DNA is TGTGCCAGCAGTGAATCGCGGACAGGGGGGAGAAAAAACATTCAGTACTTC. It is translated as CASSESRTGGRKNIQYF. The gene calls are TRBV6-1 and TRBJ2-4; 10 bases align to TRBD1. The J segment lost 4 bases and the V segment lost 2 bases, leaving 8 bases of the junction unmatched. Germline V gives CDR1 MNHNS, CDR2 SASEGT. This CDR3 region has 17 residues.

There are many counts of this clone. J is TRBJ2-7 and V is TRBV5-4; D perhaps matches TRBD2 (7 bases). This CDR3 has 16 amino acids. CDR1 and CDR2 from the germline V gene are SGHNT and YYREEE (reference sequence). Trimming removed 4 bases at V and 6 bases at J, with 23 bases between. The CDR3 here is CASSRPGPSGGGEQYF. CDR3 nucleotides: TGTGCCAGCAGCCGCCCGGGACCCTCGGGGGGCGGCGAGCAGTACTTC.

In nucleotides, the CDR3 is TGTGCCAGCAGTTTGGGAAGGGAGGACAATCAGCCCCAGCATTTT. The encoded protein is CASSLGREDNQPQHF. The J gene is TRBJ1-5, the V gene TRBV27; D call uncertain. The germline V gene has CDR1 MNHEY and CDR2 SMNVEV (reference sequence). V lost 3 bases to trimming and J lost 3 bases, with 12 bases between them. There are 15 residues in the CDR3.

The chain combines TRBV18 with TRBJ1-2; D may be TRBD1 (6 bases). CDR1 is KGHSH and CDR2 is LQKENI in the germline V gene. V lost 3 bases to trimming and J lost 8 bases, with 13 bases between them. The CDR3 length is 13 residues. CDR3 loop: CASSPDSNQGYTF. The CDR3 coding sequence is TGTGCCAGCTCACCGGACAGTAATCAAGGCTACACCTTC.

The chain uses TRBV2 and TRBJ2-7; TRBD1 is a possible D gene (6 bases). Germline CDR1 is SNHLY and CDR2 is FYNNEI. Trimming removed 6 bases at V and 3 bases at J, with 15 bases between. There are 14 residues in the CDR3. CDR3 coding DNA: TGTGCCAGCAGCCTAGGACAGAATATCTACGAGCAGTACTTC. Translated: CASSLGQNIYEQYF.

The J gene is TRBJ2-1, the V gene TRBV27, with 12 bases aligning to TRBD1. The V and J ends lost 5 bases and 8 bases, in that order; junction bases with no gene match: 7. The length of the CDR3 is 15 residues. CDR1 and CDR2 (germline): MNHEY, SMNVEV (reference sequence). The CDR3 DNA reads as TGTGCCAGCAGTCCGGGACAGGGGGCCAGCTATGAGCAGTTCTTC. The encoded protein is CASSPGQGASYEQFF.

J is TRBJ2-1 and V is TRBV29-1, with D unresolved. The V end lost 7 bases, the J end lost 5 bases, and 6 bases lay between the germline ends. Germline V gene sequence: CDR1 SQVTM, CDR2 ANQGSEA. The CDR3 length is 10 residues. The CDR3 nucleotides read TGCAGCGGGAGAGACAATGAGCAGTTCTTC. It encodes CSGRDNEQFF.

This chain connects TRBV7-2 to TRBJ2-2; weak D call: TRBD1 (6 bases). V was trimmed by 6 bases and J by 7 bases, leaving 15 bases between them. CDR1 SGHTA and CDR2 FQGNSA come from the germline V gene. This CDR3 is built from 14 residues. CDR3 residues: CASRWTVEGGELFF. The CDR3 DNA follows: TGTGCCAGCAGGTGGACAGTCGAGGGCGGGGAGCTGTTTTTT.

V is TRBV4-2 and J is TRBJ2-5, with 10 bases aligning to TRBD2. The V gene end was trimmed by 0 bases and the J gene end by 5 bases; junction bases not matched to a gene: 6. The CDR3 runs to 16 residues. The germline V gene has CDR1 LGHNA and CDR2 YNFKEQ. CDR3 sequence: CASSQDVAGGGETQYF. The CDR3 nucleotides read TGTGCCAGCAGCCAAGACGTAGCGGGGGGTGGTGAGACCCAGTACTTC.

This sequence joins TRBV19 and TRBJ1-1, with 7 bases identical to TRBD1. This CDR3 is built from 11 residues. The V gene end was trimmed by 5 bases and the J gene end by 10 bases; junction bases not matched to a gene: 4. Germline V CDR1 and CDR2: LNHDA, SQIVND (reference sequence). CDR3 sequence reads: CASSLRDRAFF. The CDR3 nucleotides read TGTGCCAGTAGTCTCCGGGACAGAGCTTTCTTT.

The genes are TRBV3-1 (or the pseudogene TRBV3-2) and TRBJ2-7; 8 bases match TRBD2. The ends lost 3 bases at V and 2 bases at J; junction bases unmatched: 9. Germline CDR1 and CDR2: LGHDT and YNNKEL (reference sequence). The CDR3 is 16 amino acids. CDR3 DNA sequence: TGTGCCAGCAGCCATGCAAATAGCGGGGACCCCTACGAGCAGTACTTC. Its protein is CASSHANSGDPYEQYF.

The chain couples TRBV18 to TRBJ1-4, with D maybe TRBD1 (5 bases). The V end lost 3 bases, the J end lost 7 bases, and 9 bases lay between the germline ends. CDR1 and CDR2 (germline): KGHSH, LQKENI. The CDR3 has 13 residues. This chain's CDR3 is CASSPGPLEKLFF. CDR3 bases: TGTGCCAGCTCACCGGGGCCCCTTGAAAAACTGTTTTTT.

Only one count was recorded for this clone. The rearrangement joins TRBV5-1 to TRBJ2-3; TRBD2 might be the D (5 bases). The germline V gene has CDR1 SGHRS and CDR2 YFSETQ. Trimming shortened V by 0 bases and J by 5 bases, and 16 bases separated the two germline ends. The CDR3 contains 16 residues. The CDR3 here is CASSLEAVQIGDTQYF. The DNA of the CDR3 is TGCGCCAGCAGCTTGGAAGCGGTTCAAATAGGAGATACGCAGTATTTT. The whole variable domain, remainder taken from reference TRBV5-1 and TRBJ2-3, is KAGVTQTPRYLIKTRGQQVTLSCSPISGHRSVSWYQQTPGQGLQFLFEYFSETQRNKGNFPGRFSGRQFSNSRSEMNVSTLELGDSALYLCASSLEAVQIGDTQYFGPGTRLTVL.

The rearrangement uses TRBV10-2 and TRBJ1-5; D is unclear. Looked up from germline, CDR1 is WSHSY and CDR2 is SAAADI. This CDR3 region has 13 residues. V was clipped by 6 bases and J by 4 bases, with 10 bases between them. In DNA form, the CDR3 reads TGCGCCAGCAGAGACGCGGGAAATCAGCCCCAGCATTTT. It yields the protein CASRDAGNQPQHF.

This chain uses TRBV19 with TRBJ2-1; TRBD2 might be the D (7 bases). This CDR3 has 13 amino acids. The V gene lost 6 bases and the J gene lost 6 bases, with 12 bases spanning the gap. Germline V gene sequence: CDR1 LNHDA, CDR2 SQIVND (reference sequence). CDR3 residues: CASSGGPGNEQFF. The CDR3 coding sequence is TGTGCCAGTAGCGGGGGGCCGGGCAATGAGCAGTTCTTC.

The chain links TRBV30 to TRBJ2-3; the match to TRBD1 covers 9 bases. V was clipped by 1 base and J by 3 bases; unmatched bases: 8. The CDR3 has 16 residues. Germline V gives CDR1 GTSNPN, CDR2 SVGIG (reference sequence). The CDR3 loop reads CAWSATGGWRTDTQYF. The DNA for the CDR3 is TGTGCCTGGAGTGCAACAGGGGGCTGGAGGACAGATACGCAGTATTTT.

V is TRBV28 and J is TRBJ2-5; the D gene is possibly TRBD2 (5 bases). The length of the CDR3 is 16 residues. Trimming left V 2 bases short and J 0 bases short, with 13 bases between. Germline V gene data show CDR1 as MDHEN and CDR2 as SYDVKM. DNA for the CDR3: TGTGCCAGCAGTTTAGGAGGCAGGTCCTACCAAGAGACCCAGTACTTC. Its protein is CASSLGGRSYQETQYF. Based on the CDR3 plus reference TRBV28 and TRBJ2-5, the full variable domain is DVKVTQSSRYLVKRTGEKVFLECVQDMDHENMFWYRQDPGLGLRLIYFSYDVKMKEKGDIPEGYSVSREKKERFSLILESASTNQTSMYLCASSLGGRSYQETQYFGPGTRLLVL.

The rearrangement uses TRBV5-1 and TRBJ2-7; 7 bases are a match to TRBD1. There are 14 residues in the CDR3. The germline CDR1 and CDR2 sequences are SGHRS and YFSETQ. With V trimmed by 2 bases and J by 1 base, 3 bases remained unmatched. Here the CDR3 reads CASSFSGQSYEQYF. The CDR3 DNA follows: TGCGCCAGCAGCTTCTCGGGACAGTCCTACGAGCAGTACTTC.

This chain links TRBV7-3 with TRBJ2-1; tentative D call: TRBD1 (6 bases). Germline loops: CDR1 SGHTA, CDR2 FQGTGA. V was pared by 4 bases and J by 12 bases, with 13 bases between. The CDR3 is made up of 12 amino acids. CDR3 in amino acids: CASSSGTGRQFF. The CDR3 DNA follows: TGTGCCAGCAGCTCTGGAACAGGGCGGCAGTTCTTC.

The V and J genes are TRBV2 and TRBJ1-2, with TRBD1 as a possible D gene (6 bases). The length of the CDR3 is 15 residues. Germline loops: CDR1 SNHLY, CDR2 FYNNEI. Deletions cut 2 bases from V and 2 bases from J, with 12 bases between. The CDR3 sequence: CASSESRTENYGYTF. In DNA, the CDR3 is TGTGCCAGCAGTGAATCTAGGACAGAGAACTATGGCTACACCTTC.

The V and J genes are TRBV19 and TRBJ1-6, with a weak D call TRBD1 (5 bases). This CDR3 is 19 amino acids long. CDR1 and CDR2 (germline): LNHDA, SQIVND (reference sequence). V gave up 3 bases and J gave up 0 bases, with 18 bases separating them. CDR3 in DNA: TGTGCCAGTAGTATCGACCGGCCAGGGAGGAGCTCCTATAATTCACCCCTCCACTTT. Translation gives CASSIDRPGRSSYNSPLHF.

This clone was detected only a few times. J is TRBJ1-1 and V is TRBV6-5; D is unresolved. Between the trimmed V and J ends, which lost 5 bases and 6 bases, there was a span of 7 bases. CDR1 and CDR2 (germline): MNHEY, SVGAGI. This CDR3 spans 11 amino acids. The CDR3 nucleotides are TGTGCCAGCAGTAACCGGGCTGAAGCTTTCTTT. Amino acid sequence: CASSNRAEAFF.

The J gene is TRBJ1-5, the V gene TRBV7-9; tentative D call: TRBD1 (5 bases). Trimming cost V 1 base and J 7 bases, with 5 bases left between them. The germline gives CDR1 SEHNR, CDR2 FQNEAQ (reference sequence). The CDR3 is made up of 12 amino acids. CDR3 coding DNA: TGTGCCAGCAGCTTAGGGGGCCAGCCCCAGCATTTT. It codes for CASSLGGQPQHF.

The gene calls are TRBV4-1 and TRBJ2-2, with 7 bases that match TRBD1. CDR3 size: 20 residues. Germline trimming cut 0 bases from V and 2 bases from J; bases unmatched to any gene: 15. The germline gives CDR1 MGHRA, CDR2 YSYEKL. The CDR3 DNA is TGCGCCAGCAGCCAAGATTTGCATGGGTTGACAGGGATTAACACCGGGGAGCTGTTTTTT. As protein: CASSQDLHGLTGINTGELFF.

The DNA of the CDR3 is TGTGCCAGCAGTCCAAGCGGGCGGAGGTGGTACTTC. Encoded protein: CASSPSGRRWYF. V is TRBV6-6 and J is TRBJ2-4, with D maybe TRBD2 (6 bases). Trimming took 5 bases from V and 15 from J, leaving 17 bases between them. Germline V gene lookup returns CDR1 MNHNY and CDR2 SVGAGI (reference sequence). The CDR3 has 12 amino acids.

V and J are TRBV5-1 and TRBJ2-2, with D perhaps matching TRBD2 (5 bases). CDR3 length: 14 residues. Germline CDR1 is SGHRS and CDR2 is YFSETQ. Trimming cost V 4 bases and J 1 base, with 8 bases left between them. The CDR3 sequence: CASSLDWNTGELFF. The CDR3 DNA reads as TGCGCCAGCAGCCTGGACTGGAACACCGGGGAGCTGTTTTTT. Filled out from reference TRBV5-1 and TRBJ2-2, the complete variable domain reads KAGVTQTPRYLIKTRGQQVTLSCSPISGHRSVSWYQQTPGQGLQFLFEYFSETQRNKGNFPGRFSGRQFSNSRSEMNVSTLELGDSALYLCASSLDWNTGELFFGEGSRLTVL.

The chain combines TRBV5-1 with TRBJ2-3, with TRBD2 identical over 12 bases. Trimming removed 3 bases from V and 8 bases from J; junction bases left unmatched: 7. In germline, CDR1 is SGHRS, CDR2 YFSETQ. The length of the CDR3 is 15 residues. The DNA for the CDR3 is TGCGCCAGCAGCTCGCTAGCGGGGGGGCCTGGTACGCAGTATTTT. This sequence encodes CASSSLAGGPGTQYF.